The 22 T cell receptor beta chains below come from one sample, sequenced in a study of blood T cell repertoires in COVID-19. Some clones are missing from TCRdb's copy, which holds only in-frame ones; the method was immunoSEQ multiplex PCR. The repertoire has more than 95,000 clones, 86% of them found once; the top ten carry around 5%. Sequenced: peripheral blood. The receptor set was obtained from a human donor in a cohort sampled during active COVID-19.

This chain uses TRBV4-3 with TRBJ2-3; 11 bases map to TRBD2. V shed 1 base, J shed 0 bases, and the junction held 9 bases outside the gene matches. The germline CDR1 and CDR2 sequences are LGHNA and YSLEER. There are 19 residues in the CDR3. CDR3 sequence (DNA): TGCGCCAGCAGCCAAGGACGACTAGCGGGGTCCGTTAGCACAGATACGCAGTATTTT. Protein product: CASSQGRLAGSVSTDTQYF.

This clone was counted a single time. The CDR3 reads CASSQQHRTMNGELFF. DNA for the CDR3: TGCGCCAGCAGCCAACAGCACAGGACGATGAACGGGGAGCTGTTTTTT. The gene calls are TRBV4-1 and TRBJ2-2; tentatively, D is TRBD1 (5 bases). The CDR3 loop spans 16 amino acids. Trimming stripped 2 bases from V and 7 bases from J, with 17 bases between. CDR1 and CDR2 from the germline V gene are MGHRA and YSYEKL.

The chain recombines TRBV19 with TRBJ1-5, with 7 bases matching TRBD1. CDR1 is LNHDA and CDR2 is SQIVND in the germline V gene (reference sequence). With V trimmed by 10 bases and J by 7 bases, 10 bases remained unmatched. The CDR3 has 13 residues. DNA for the CDR3: TGTGCCACTAAAAAGGGGGCCGAACAGCCCCAGCATTTT. Translation gives CATKKGAEQPQHF.

V and J are TRBV28 and TRBJ1-1; maybe TRBD1 (6 bases). Trimming pared 6 bases from V and 0 bases from J, leaving 11 bases between. Germline CDR1 MDHEN, CDR2 SYDVKM. The CDR3 runs 14 residues. CDR3 in DNA: TGTGCCAGCAGATACAGGGAGATGAACACTGAAGCTTTCTTT. Its translation is CASRYREMNTEAFF.

The CDR3 loop is CASSSGQPQHF. Here the CDR3 DNA reads TGTGCCAGCAGTTCGGGTCAGCCCCAGCATTTT. The J gene is TRBJ1-5, the V gene TRBV12-3 or TRBV12-4; D unclear. The CDR3 spans 11 residues. Trimming removed 4 bases at V and 6 bases at J, with 4 bases between.

In DNA form, the CDR3 reads TGTGCCAGCAGTTTATGGGAGAGGGGGCGCGGGGTCGGTGGCTACACCTTC. It specifies CASSLWERGRGVGGYTF. The rearrangement links TRBV28 to TRBJ1-2, with 7 bases identical to TRBD1. The V segment lost 0 bases and the J segment 7 bases; nucleotides outside the gene matches: 14. The length of the CDR3 is 17 residues. Looked up from germline, CDR1 is MDHEN and CDR2 is SYDVKM.

The chain combines TRBV5-1 with TRBJ2-1; 8 bases map to TRBD1. Germline V gene sequence: CDR1 SGHRS, CDR2 YFSETQ. CDR3 length: 15 residues. V shed 4 bases and J 3 bases; nucleotides not matched to a gene: 6. The CDR3 bases are TGCGCCAGCAGCAGAACCGGGACAGGCTACAATGAGCAGTTCTTC. Protein: CASSRTGTGYNEQFF.

This clone showed up just a few times. The chain has TRBV6-5 and TRBJ1-2; D possibly corresponds to TRBD1 (5 bases). CDR1 and CDR2 (germline): MNHEY, SVGAGI. The CDR3 loop spans 16 amino acids. Trimming shortened V by 2 bases and J by 4 bases, and 17 bases separated the two germline ends. For the CDR3, the DNA is TGTGCCAGCAGTTACGGGGGGGGGTCCCAACTCTATGGCTACACCTTC. It specifies CASSYGGGSQLYGYTF.

The chain combines TRBV19 with TRBJ1-2; TRBD1 aligns across 8 bases. Germline-derived CDR1 and CDR2 are LNHDA and SQIVND (reference sequence). The CDR3 is 17 amino acids. J gave up 3 bases and V 3 bases, and 12 bases lay outside the gene matches. The CDR3, as DNA: TGTGCCAGTAGTATCGGGGGACAGGCCACGGGGTACTATGGCTACACCTTC. Translating it yields CASSIGGQATGYYGYTF.

This chain links TRBV5-6 with TRBJ2-2, with unresolved D. V lost 4 bases to trimming and J lost 4 bases, with 20 bases between them. The CDR3 sequence is 17 residues long. Germline CDR1 reads SGHDT; CDR2 reads YYEEEE. For the CDR3, the DNA is TGTGCCAGCAGCCTCCCCTCACAGTCTCTCCGCACCGGGGAGCTGTTTTTT. Translation gives CASSLPSQSLRTGELFF.

The chain combines TRBV6-2 or TRBV6-3 with TRBJ2-7; 10 positions agree with TRBD2. The trim removed 2 bases at V and 2 bases at J, leaving 12 bases unmatched. Germline loops: CDR1 MNHEY, CDR2 SVGEGT. This CDR3 contains 18 residues. This CDR3 reads CASSYVGPSGRGPYEQYF. The CDR3 DNA follows: TGTGCCAGCAGTTACGTGGGACCAAGCGGGAGGGGTCCCTACGAGCAGTACTTC.

The chain has TRBV6-5 and TRBJ1-1; 8 bases fit TRBD1. CDR1 is MNHEY, CDR2 SVGAGI, per germline. CDR3 length equals 11 residues. V gave up 10 bases and J gave up 10 bases; unmatched junction bases: 8. The CDR3 nucleotides read TGTGCCACCCAACTACAGGGGGGAGCTTTCTTT. It yields the protein CATQLQGGAFF.

The rearrangement joins TRBV6-6 to TRBJ1-5, with D possibly being TRBD1 (5 bases). The V gene lost 8 bases and the J gene lost 3 bases, with 20 bases spanning the gap. This CDR3 spans 16 amino acids. Germline V gives CDR1 MNHNY, CDR2 SVGAGI (reference sequence). Here the CDR3 reads CASRIRQDSTNQPQHF. CDR3 DNA sequence: TGTGCCAGCCGAATACGACAAGACAGCACCAATCAGCCCCAGCATTTT.

The rearrangement links TRBV5-1 to TRBJ2-5, with D perhaps TRBD2 (6 bases). The ends were cut back, 3 bases at V and 4 bases at J, with 22 bases in the middle. The CDR3 totals 17 residues. Looked up from germline, CDR1 is SGHRS and CDR2 is YFSETQ. In DNA form, the CDR3 reads TGCGCCAGCAGCTCCTTTGGGGGGAATTGGCTGGGAGAGACCCAGTACTTC. Translating it yields CASSSFGGNWLGETQYF.

The chain uses TRBV19 and TRBJ2-1; TRBD2 agrees at 8 bases. The CDR3 sequence is 18 residues long. V shed 7 bases and J 0 bases; nucleotides not matched to a gene: 14. CDR1 and CDR2 from the germline V gene are LNHDA and SQIVND (reference sequence). In DNA, the CDR3 is TGTGCCAGTATAACGGGACTAGATTCTGGGGGCTCCTACAATGAGCAGTTCTTC. Amino acids: CASITGLDSGGSYNEQFF. Full variable domain (remainder filled in from reference TRBV19 and TRBJ2-1): DGGITQSPKYLFRKEGQNVTLSCEQNLNHDAMYWYRQDPGQGLRLIYYSQIVNDFQKGDIAEGYSVSREKKESFPLTVTSAQKNPTAFYLCASITGLDSGGSYNEQFFGPGTRLTVL.

This clone was seen only once. The J gene is TRBJ2-7, the V gene TRBV7-2, with TRBD1 matching 7 bases. J was trimmed by 1 base and V by 3 bases; bases with no gene match: 6. The CDR3 contains 15 residues. In germline, CDR1 is SGHTA, CDR2 FQGNSA. The CDR3 DNA reads TGTGCCAGCAGCTTGGCCGGGACAGCATCCTACGAGCAGTACTTC. Translation gives CASSLAGTASYEQYF.

V and J are TRBV12-3 or TRBV12-4 and TRBJ2-1, with a possible D match to TRBD1 (5 bases). The CDR3 consists of 13 residues. Trimming cost V 5 bases and J 14 bases, with 19 bases left between them. CDR3: CASSPNQGTSEFF. The DNA for the CDR3 is TGTGCCAGCAGTCCCAACCAGGGTACGTCGGAGTTCTTC.

The J gene is TRBJ1-5, the V gene TRBV5-6, with D perhaps matching TRBD1 (5 bases). The CDR3 covers 15 residues. CDR1 SGHDT and CDR2 YYEEEE come from the germline V gene. The ends were cut back, 4 bases at V and 2 bases at J, with 13 bases in the middle. The CDR3 bases are TGTGCCAGCAGCCCAAGGGGCAGAGGCAATCAGCCCCAGCATTTT. Translating it yields CASSPRGRGNQPQHF. Full variable domain (missing parts from reference TRBV5-6 and TRBJ1-5): DAGVTQSPTHLIKTRGQQVTLRCSPKSGHDTVSWYQQALGQGPQFIFQYYEEEERQRGNFPDRFSGHQFPNYSSELNVNALLLGDSALYLCASSPRGRGNQPQHFGDGTRLSIL.

The V gene is TRBV5-4, the J gene TRBJ2-4; D is perhaps TRBD1 (6 bases). The CDR3 is made up of 14 amino acids. Trimming took off 4 bases at V and 6 bases at J, with 14 bases between the two ends. Per the germline V gene, CDR1 is SGHNT and CDR2 is YYREEE (reference sequence). CDR3 in amino acids: CASSTQGSPNIQYF. For the CDR3, the DNA is TGTGCCAGCAGCACCCAGGGGTCCCCAAACATTCAGTACTTC.

This sequence joins TRBV2 and TRBJ2-1, with TRBD2 matching over 10 bases. The CDR3 loop spans 16 amino acids. The germline V gene has CDR1 SNHLY and CDR2 FYNNEI. Trimming cost V 7 bases and J 5 bases; bases outside gene matches: 11. CDR3 residues: CASIWGRTSGNNEQFF. The DNA for the CDR3 is TGTGCCAGCATATGGGGAAGGACTAGCGGTAACAATGAGCAGTTCTTC.

This clone came up a few times. This chain connects TRBV4-1 to TRBJ2-2; TRBD2 matches 14 bases. The CDR3 contains 20 residues. Germline V CDR1 and CDR2: MGHRA, YSYEKL. V was pared by 4 bases and J by 5 bases, with 15 bases of the junction left unmatched. The CDR3 sequence is CASSRPFPGLAGEFTGELFF. The CDR3 region has the DNA TGCGCCAGCAGCCGTCCTTTTCCGGGACTAGCGGGAGAGTTTACCGGGGAGCTGTTTTTT.

V and J are TRBV10-3 and TRBJ1-1; no definite D call. V was trimmed by 4 bases and J by 6 bases, leaving 6 bases between them. CDR3 length: 11 residues. Germline assignment: CDR1 ENHRY and CDR2 SYGVKD. This CDR3 is CAISVGAEAFF. The CDR3 bases are TGTGCCATCAGTGTGGGCGCTGAAGCTTTCTTT.